Listed here are 21 T cell receptor beta chains from one sample, sequenced in a study of T cell changes during pregnancy in multiple sclerosis. Sequencing used immunoSEQ multiplex PCR; TCRdb keeps in-frame clones, though not all of them. Of under 45,000 clones in the sample, more than 85% are singletons; the top ten hold approximately 0.61%. The input for sequencing was CD4+ T cells from peripheral blood mononuclear cells, taken in the third trimester of pregnancy. Receptors originate from a female donor with multiple sclerosis, enrolled in a pregnancy study.

The CDR3 bases are TGTGCCAGCTCACCCCTGGGACAGTTCTATGGCTACACCTTC. Its protein is CASSPLGQFYGYTF. This sequence joins TRBV18 and TRBJ1-2; the match to TRBD1 covers 7 bases. Trimming removed 3 bases from V and 4 bases from J; junction bases left unmatched: 5. The CDR3 is 14 amino acids. Per germline, CDR1 KGHSH and CDR2 LQKENI.

This chain connects TRBV18 to TRBJ2-1, with 8 bases matching TRBD1. The CDR3 has 13 amino acids. Germline CDR1 is KGHSH and CDR2 is LQKENI. V trimming: 5 bases; J trimming: 7 bases; junction bases outside the gene matches: 4. The CDR3 spells CASSSGQVNEQFF. The CDR3 DNA reads as TGTGCCAGCTCATCGGGACAGGTGAATGAGCAGTTCTTC.

V and J are TRBV2 and TRBJ2-5; no firm D call. The germline V and J ends were trimmed by 5 bases and 5 bases, with 6 bases remaining between them. Germline V gene data show CDR1 as SNHLY and CDR2 as FYNNEI. CDR3 size: 11 residues. The CDR3 protein is CASSPAETQYF. The CDR3 DNA reads as TGTGCCAGCAGTCCCGCGGAGACCCAGTACTTC.

The chain uses TRBV7-2 and TRBJ2-7; 7 positions agree with TRBD1. CDR3 length equals 12 residues. Germline-derived CDR1 and CDR2 are SGHTA and FQGNSA. Trimming at V came to 4 bases and at J to 6 bases, leaving 3 bases not matched to a gene. The DNA of the CDR3 is TGTGCCAGCAGCTCGACAGGGCCCGAGCAGTACTTC. Its protein is CASSSTGPEQYF.

A word on this clone: This CDR3 is also generated by other DNA sequences in the sample. The chain links TRBV25-1 to TRBJ1-1, with D possibly being TRBD1 (5 bases). Per germline, CDR1 MGHDK and CDR2 SYGVNS. Between the trimmed V and J ends, which lost 2 bases and 3 bases, there was a span of 10 bases. The CDR3 contains 14 residues. The CDR3 loop is CASSERGRYTEAFF. The CDR3 bases are TGTGCCAGCAGTGAAAGGGGCCGGTACACTGAAGCTTTCTTT.

J is TRBJ2-5 and V is TRBV5-1; 8 bases match TRBD2. The CDR3 runs 14 residues. V shed 0 bases, J shed 5 bases, and the junction held 3 bases outside the gene matches. CDR1 and CDR2 (germline): SGHRS, YFSETQ. CDR3 bases: TGCGCCAGCAGCTTGGCGGGGGGGCCGGAGACCCAGTACTTC. Its translation is CASSLAGGPETQYF.

The V and J genes are TRBV30 and TRBJ2-3; D call uncertain. V was trimmed by 4 bases and J by 6 bases, leaving 8 bases between them. There are 11 residues in the CDR3. CDR1 and CDR2 (germline): GTSNPN, SVGIG (reference sequence). DNA of the CDR3: TGTGCCTGGACCTTGGAGGATACGCAGTATTTT. This gives the protein CAWTLEDTQYF.

This clone was seen once. The chain uses TRBV14 and TRBJ2-7, with TRBD1 matching 12 bases. J lost 6 bases, V lost 0 bases, and 6 bases had no gene match. Per germline, CDR1 SGHDN and CDR2 FVKESK. The CDR3 runs 16 residues. This chain's CDR3 is CASSQDLGTGGVEQYF. CDR3 bases: TGTGCCAGCAGCCAAGATCTGGGGACAGGGGGCGTCGAGCAGTACTTC. Complete variable domain (other parts from reference TRBV14 and TRBJ2-7): EAGVTQFPSHSVIEKGQTVTLRCDPISGHDNLYWYRRVMGKEIKFLLHFVKESKQDESGMPNNRFLAERTGGTYSTLKVQPAELEDSGVYFCASSQDLGTGGVEQYFGPGTRLTVT.

The V call is TRBV9, the J call TRBJ2-1, with TRBD2 matching 10 bases. The CDR3 runs 17 residues. The germline gives CDR1 SGDLS, CDR2 YYNGEE. V shed 0 bases, J shed 1 base, and the junction held 4 bases outside the gene matches. CDR3 amino acids: CASSVVASGSSYNEQFF. CDR3 coding DNA: TGTGCCAGCAGCGTAGTGGCTAGCGGGAGTTCCTACAATGAGCAGTTCTTC.

The chain recombines TRBV19 with TRBJ1-5, with D hard to call. The CDR3 spans 13 residues. The V end was cut by 7 bases, the J end by 5 bases, with 12 bases between. Germline CDR1 is LNHDA and CDR2 is SQIVND (reference sequence). CDR3: CASMGQNYQPQHF. CDR3 DNA sequence: TGTGCCAGTATGGGCCAGAATTATCAGCCCCAGCATTTT.

The V call is TRBV6-5, the J call TRBJ2-1, with D perhaps matching TRBD2 (6 bases). This CDR3 has 15 amino acids. The germline V gene has CDR1 MNHEY and CDR2 SVGAGI. V lost 5 bases and J lost 6, with 17 bases in between. The CDR3 DNA reads TGTGCCAGCAGTCTGGGAGCGGGTAAGGCCAATGAGCAGTTCTTC. Translation: CASSLGAGKANEQFF.

J is TRBJ2-1 and V is TRBV4-1, with D perhaps matching TRBD1 (6 bases). Germline values: CDR1 MGHRA, CDR2 YSYEKL. Deletions cut 0 bases from V and 0 bases from J, with 15 bases between. The CDR3 loop spans 18 amino acids. CDR3 nucleotides: TGCGCCAGCAGCCAAGAGGGGGCGGGTTTGCGCTCCTACAATGAGCAGTTCTTC. Residues: CASSQEGAGLRSYNEQFF.

The chain couples TRBV6-1 to TRBJ2-1, with a tentative D call TRBD2 (5 bases). Trimming stripped 2 bases from V and 15 bases from J, with 14 bases between. This CDR3 is 12 amino acids long. CDR1 and CDR2 from the germline V gene are MNHNS and SASEGT. For the CDR3, the DNA is TGTGCCAGCAGTGAAAGAAGGAATGAGGGGTTCTTC. This encodes CASSERRNEGFF.

The gene calls are TRBV14 and TRBJ1-4, with D possibly being TRBD1 (5 bases). The germline V gene encodes CDR1 SGHDN and CDR2 FVKESK. Trimming removed 3 bases at V and 2 bases at J, with 25 bases between. The CDR3 is made up of 20 amino acids. For the CDR3, the DNA is TGTGCCAGCAGCCAGGATAGACCGGGGGGAATAAGGGCGACTAATGAAAAACTGTTTTTT. It yields the protein CASSQDRPGGIRATNEKLFF.

V gene TRBV5-6 combines with J gene TRBJ1-3; D remains unclear. V lost 4 bases and J lost 0, with 14 bases in between. The CDR3 sequence is 16 residues long. Germline-derived CDR1 and CDR2 are SGHDT and YYEEEE. The CDR3 is CASSAGSIHSGNTIYF. CDR3 DNA: TGTGCCAGCAGCGCGGGCAGTATCCACTCTGGAAACACCATATATTTT.

The chain couples TRBV5-5 to TRBJ1-1; no definite D call. The CDR3 length is 15 residues. Germline V gene lookup returns CDR1 SGHKS and CDR2 YYEKEE (reference sequence). The germline V and J ends were trimmed by 2 bases and 1 base, with 12 bases remaining between them. CDR3: CASSFQIIRNTEAFF. The CDR3 DNA is TGTGCCAGCAGCTTTCAGATTATCAGGAACACTGAAGCTTTCTTT.

The rearrangement uses TRBV6-6 and TRBJ2-7, with D uncertain. This CDR3 contains 13 residues. Trimming took 9 bases from V and 3 from J, leaving 15 bases between them. CDR1 and CDR2 from the germline V gene are MNHNY and SVGAGI (reference sequence). The CDR3, as DNA: TGTGCCAGTGCAGTCGGCCGCGGCTACGAGCAGTACTTC. Its protein product is CASAVGRGYEQYF.

The chain uses TRBV5-1 and TRBJ2-5; 10 bases map to TRBD1. V lost 4 bases, J lost 5 bases, and 11 bases stayed unmatched. Per the germline V gene, CDR1 is SGHRS and CDR2 is YFSETQ. This CDR3 spans 16 amino acids. The CDR3 DNA follows: TGCGCCAGCAGCGCCCAATTGACAGGGGGCCAGGAGACCCAGTACTTC. This gives the protein CASSAQLTGGQETQYF.

The chain carries TRBV19 and TRBJ1-5; TRBD1 aligns across 9 bases. V shed 6 bases, J shed 2 bases, and the junction held 5 bases outside the gene matches. This CDR3 comprises 15 residues. The germline gives CDR1 LNHDA, CDR2 SQIVND (reference sequence). CDR3 sequence reads: CASSLGQGGNQPQHF. The CDR3, as DNA: TGTGCCAGTAGCCTGGGACAGGGAGGCAATCAGCCCCAGCATTTT.

Here the CDR3 DNA reads TGTGCCAGCAGTGAAGCCAAATCCCCCTACAATGAGCAGTTCTTC. Encoded protein: CASSEAKSPYNEQFF. J is TRBJ2-1 and V is TRBV2; unclear D gene. This CDR3 spans 15 amino acids. CDR1 is SNHLY and CDR2 is FYNNEI in the germline V gene. Trimming left V 0 bases short and J 2 bases short, with 8 bases between.

V is TRBV7-6 and J is TRBJ2-2, with TRBD1 matching 8 bases. The trim removed 4 bases at V and 7 bases at J, leaving 11 bases unmatched. This CDR3 has 16 residues. Germline V gives CDR1 SGHVS, CDR2 FNYEAQ. The CDR3 DNA is TGTGCCAGCAGCTCCGGACAGGGCAACGGTTACGGGGAGCTGTTTTTT. Translating gives CASSSGQGNGYGELFF.